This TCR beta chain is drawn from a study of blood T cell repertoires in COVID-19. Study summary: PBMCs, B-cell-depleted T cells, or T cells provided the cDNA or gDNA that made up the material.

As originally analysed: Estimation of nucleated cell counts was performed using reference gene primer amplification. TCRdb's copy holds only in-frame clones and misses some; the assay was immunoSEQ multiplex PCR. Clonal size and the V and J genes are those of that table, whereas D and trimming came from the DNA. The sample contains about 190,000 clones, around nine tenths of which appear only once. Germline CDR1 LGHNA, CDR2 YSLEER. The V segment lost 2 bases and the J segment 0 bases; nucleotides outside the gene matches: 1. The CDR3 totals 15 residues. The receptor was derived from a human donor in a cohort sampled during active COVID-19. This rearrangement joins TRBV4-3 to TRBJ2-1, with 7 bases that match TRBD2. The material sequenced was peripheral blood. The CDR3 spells CASSQTSDSYNEQFF. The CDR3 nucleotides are TGCGCCAGCAGCCAAACTAGCGACTCCTACAATGAGCAGTTCTTC.